This record covers a single T cell receptor beta chain. CDR3 length: 14 residues. Germline CDR1 and CDR2: SQVTM and ANQGSEA. This specimen belongs to a study of T cells expressing NK-cell markers. TCRdb re-called the 5' RACE reads; one entry per CDR3 protein, DNA not given. Recorded for this sample: 200,000 to 300,000 distinct CDR3 sequences. V is TRBV29-1 and J is TRBJ1-1; TCRdb's assignment of TRBD1 cannot be checked, as there is no DNA. The sequenced sample was blood T cells: a sorted CD56 or NKG2C T cell subset, CD4+ or CD8+ T cells, or bulk PBMC T cells (not recorded which). This sequence was found in a man between 18 and 35 years old in good health. The CDR3 sequence is CSAGGQGAPTEAFF.